This T cell receptor (beta chain) was captured in a study of cytomegalovirus exposure and HLA in healthy donors. Whole-study findings and limits: Within the data, a cluster of highly shared sequence variants was likely a sequencing artifact. Some V segments could not be told apart, so they were left out, TRBV6-2 and TRBV6-3 among them.

The PCR ran on 60 Vbeta and 13 Jbeta primers. Authors' data handling: There were 80 million or so unique TCR beta chains by a later count, and some 11 million of them were shared. Data came from immunoSEQ multiplex PCR; TCRdb stores just in-frame clones and leaves some out. V, J and clone size derive from that table, while D and trimming were established from the DNA sequence. The table has roughly 120,000 clones, around 83% seen once. This CDR3 is built from 15 residues. CDR1 KGHSH and CDR2 LQKENI come from the germline V gene. Trimming took 4 bases from V and 4 from J; bases not matched to a gene: 6. As for this clone: Antigen: not known.

The J gene is TRBJ1-3, the V gene TRBV18, with 8 bases that match TRBD1. Sequencing was done on a sample of PBMCs. This clonotype was obtained from a woman in her fifties or sixties in good health and CMV-seropositive. The CDR3 DNA reads as TGTGCCAGCTCACGGGGGACAGGCGACGGAAACACCATATATTTT. It translates to CASSRGTGDGNTIYF.